This T cell receptor (beta chain) stems from a study of cytotoxic CD8 clonotypes in ibrutinib-treated CLL. As for the study in general: Responses comprised about 24 partial and 2 complete; at median about 71 months, approximately 15 remained remitted and about 12 progressed.

General study points: Clonality went up at the time of ibrutinib response, stayed stable in sustained remission, and later dropped back toward its baseline level at progression. The clonality rise at ibrutinib response reflected private clonotype expansion.

TCRdb keeps only in-frame clones here, not all; method: immunoSEQ multiplex PCR. The sample yields roughly 150,000 clones, roughly 90% seen once. Worth noting for this clone: The antigen is undetermined.

There are 15 residues in the CDR3. The V gene's germline CDR1 is SEHNR and CDR2 FQNEAQ (reference sequence). Trimming cost V 3 bases and J 2 bases, with 13 bases left between them. The source material was PBMCs, sampled at disease progression, from a patient treated with ibrutinib. The chain joins TRBV7-9 to TRBJ1-2; no firm D call. This sequence originates from a human donor with chronic lymphocytic leukemia. The CDR3 region is CASSLIYRQNYGYTF. The DNA for the CDR3 is TGTGCCAGCAGCTTGATATATCGCCAAAACTATGGCTACACCTTC.